This entry describes one T cell receptor beta chain. These data originate in a study of blood T cell repertoires in COVID-19. The overall study: The analysed material was cDNA or gDNA that came from T cells, B-cell-depleted T cells, or PBMCs.

Authors' data handling: Estimation of nucleated cell counts relied on the amplification of reference gene primers. Using immunoSEQ multiplex PCR, the repertoire was profiled, and TCRdb retains in-frame clones only, with some absent. V, J and clone size are those of that table, while D and trimming were read from the DNA. Seen here are 200,000 to 250,000 clones, over 75% observed once, and the top ten hold about 5%. CDR3 length equals 15 residues. CDR1 SNHLY and CDR2 FYNNEI come from the germline V gene. Trimming removed 3 bases at V and 1 base at J, with 10 bases between. This chain links TRBV2 with TRBJ2-1; D uncertain. The sequencing input was peripheral blood. The TCR sequence derives from a woman aged 40 to 55 with acute or convalescent COVID-19. CDR3 in DNA: TGTGCCAGCAGTGACCCCGGGTTGTCCTACAATGAGCAGTTCTTC. Its translation is CASSDPGLSYNEQFF.